The 17 T cell receptor beta chains below all came from one sample that was sequenced in a study of Ad26.COV2.S vaccination and SARS-CoV-2 variants. Sequenced by immunoSEQ multiplex PCR; TCRdb stores in-frame clones only, minus some. The table lists over 250,000 clones, around 87% of them singletons. Stated treatment: around 19 received Ad26.COV2.S at low or high dose, single or two shots; a few received placebo; per-sample allocation not given. Day 63 after the first injection of vaccine or placebo was the sampling time. The sample was peripheral blood, taken in a trial of Ad26.COV2.S vaccine versus placebo. The origin of the receptors is a person between 18 and 60 years old who received the Ad26.COV2.S COVID-19 vaccine or a placebo.

As concerns this clone: Other DNA variants within this sample encode the same CDR3. The rearrangement joins TRBV30 to TRBJ1-2, with D possibly matching TRBD1 (6 bases). Germline-derived CDR1 and CDR2 are GTSNPN and SVGIG (reference sequence). The CDR3 consists of 13 residues. V was cut by 0 bases and J by 4 bases, with 9 bases left in between. CDR3 sequence reads: CAWSVQGSYGYTF. CDR3 nucleotides: TGTGCCTGGAGTGTACAGGGCTCCTATGGCTACACCTTC.

This clone occurred a few times. The chain links TRBV4-3 to TRBJ2-2; D perhaps matches TRBD1 (6 bases). The CDR3 has 18 residues. Per germline, CDR1 LGHNA and CDR2 YSLEER. Trimming stripped 4 bases from V and 1 base from J, with 19 bases between. The CDR3 protein is CASSPSYHTGMNTGELFF. The CDR3, as DNA: TGCGCCAGCAGCCCAAGTTACCACACAGGGATGAACACCGGGGAGCTGTTTTTT.

The chain employs TRBV20-1 and TRBJ2-1, with D possibly being TRBD2 (5 bases). V was clipped by 5 bases and J by 8 bases, with 10 bases between them. Germline V gene lookup returns CDR1 DFQATT and CDR2 SNEGSKA (reference sequence). The CDR3 loop spans 11 amino acids. CDR3 in DNA: TGCAGTGCTCTCGGAGGTCATGAGCAGTTCTTC. Translating it yields CSALGGHEQFF.

The chain is built from TRBV25-1 and TRBJ1-3; D not resolved. This CDR3 comprises 13 residues. Germline CDR1 MGHDK, CDR2 SYGVNS. Between the trimmed V and J ends, which lost 4 bases and 0 bases, there was a span of 4 bases. CDR3 region: CASSVNSGNTIYF. DNA for the CDR3: TGTGCCAGCAGTGTAAACTCTGGAAACACCATATATTTT.

This clone has just a few counts. The CDR3: CASSQPGDPGRFYYGYTF. The DNA for the CDR3 is TGCGCCAGCAGTCAACCAGGGGATCCGGGCCGATTCTACTATGGCTACACCTTC. This chain links TRBV23-1 with TRBJ1-2; D is possibly TRBD1 (6 bases). TRBV23-1 has ORF status, its function being uncertain. The ends were cut back, 2 bases at V and 3 bases at J, with 22 bases in the middle. The CDR3 spans 18 residues.

The V gene is TRBV28, the J gene TRBJ1-3, with TRBD1 identical over 7 bases. V lost 7 bases and J lost 0; bases outside the gene matches: 6. CDR3 length: 15 amino acids. CDR1 is MDHEN, CDR2 SYDVKM, per germline. The CDR3 reads CASTPGTDSGNTIYF. The CDR3 DNA reads TGTGCCAGCACTCCCGGGACAGACTCTGGAAACACCATATATTTT.

This clone came up many times. The chain couples TRBV30 to TRBJ1-1; D is ambiguous. There are 11 residues in the CDR3. The germline V gene has CDR1 GTSNPN and CDR2 SVGIG (reference sequence). This chain's CDR3 is CASTQNTEAFF. CDR3 sequence (DNA): TGTGCATCCACACAGAACACTGAAGCTTTCTTT.

The gene calls are TRBV27 and TRBJ2-7; D is perhaps TRBD2 (5 bases). This CDR3 contains 15 residues. V lost 3 bases to trimming and J lost 4 bases, with 16 bases between them. In germline, CDR1 is MNHEY, CDR2 SMNVEV (reference sequence). This CDR3 reads CASSFPRRRLYEQYF. The CDR3 coding sequence is TGTGCCAGCAGTTTTCCCCGCAGGAGGCTTTACGAGCAGTACTTC.

The rearrangement joins TRBV7-3 to TRBJ2-1; 7 bases map to TRBD2. The V segment lost 5 bases and the J segment 7 bases; nucleotides outside the gene matches: 2. Germline-derived CDR1 and CDR2 are SGHTA and FQGTGA. The CDR3 loop spans 12 amino acids. CDR3 protein: CASSPGGNEQFF. DNA for the CDR3: TGTGCCAGCAGCCCCGGGGGGAATGAGCAGTTCTTC.

The chain is built from TRBV6-5 and TRBJ1-5; D perhaps matches TRBD1 (5 bases). CDR1 MNHEY and CDR2 SVGAGI come from the germline V gene. The CDR3 extends over 15 amino acids. The V end lost 4 bases, the J end lost 7 bases, and 17 bases lay between the germline ends. CDR3 residues: CASSSRSGLGQPQHF. DNA for the CDR3: TGTGCCAGCAGTTCGCGCTCAGGGTTAGGACAGCCCCAGCATTTT.

The chain is built from TRBV7-9 and TRBJ1-2; TRBD1 is a possible D gene (6 bases). Germline CDR1 is SEHNR and CDR2 is FQNEAQ (reference sequence). With 1 base removed from V and 8 bases from J, the gap between germline ends came to 17 bases. There are 15 residues in the CDR3. CDR3 coding DNA: TGTGCCAGCAGCTTAGTTGGGGGGCCCCCGGGAGGCTACACCTTC. Residues: CASSLVGGPPGGYTF.

The chain joins TRBV7-2 to TRBJ1-6; TRBD1 aligns across 8 bases. This CDR3 has 16 residues. Trimming cost V 3 bases and J 10 bases; bases outside gene matches: 11. Germline CDR1 and CDR2: SGHTA and FQGNSA. The CDR3 spells CASSFLGTGVGSPLHF. As DNA, the CDR3 is TGTGCCAGCAGCTTCCTCGGGACAGGAGTTGGATCACCCCTCCACTTT.

The chain joins TRBV28 to TRBJ2-5; unclear D gene. CDR1 is MDHEN, CDR2 SYDVKM, per germline. V lost 2 bases to trimming and J lost 5 bases, with 3 bases between them. This CDR3 contains 11 residues. CDR3 in amino acids: CASSLRETQYF. The CDR3 DNA sequence: TGTGCCAGCAGTTTAAGGGAGACCCAGTACTTC. Filled out from reference TRBV28 and TRBJ2-5, the complete variable domain reads DVKVTQSSRYLVKRTGEKVFLECVQDMDHENMFWYRQDPGLGLRLIYFSYDVKMKEKGDIPEGYSVSREKKERFSLILESASTNQTSMYLCASSLRETQYFGPGTRLLVL.

The chain recombines TRBV6-5 with TRBJ2-4; TRBD2 is a possible D gene (6 bases). Germline CDR1 is MNHEY and CDR2 is SVGAGI. The V and J ends lost 4 bases and 10 bases respectively, with 11 bases between them. The CDR3 length is 12 residues. CDR3 sequence reads: CASSSGGLIQYF. CDR3 nucleotide sequence: TGTGCCAGCAGTTCAGGAGGGTTAATTCAGTACTTC.

Written as DNA, the CDR3 is TGTGCTCTCGACAGGGCAGGGGGAGGTGGCTACACCTTC. Translating gives CALDRAGGGGYTF. The chain carries TRBV6-6 and TRBJ1-2; 7 bases agree with TRBD1. The CDR3 is 13 residues long. Germline loops: CDR1 MNHNY, CDR2 SVGAGI (reference sequence).

This sequence joins TRBV27 and TRBJ2-3; TRBD2 matches 12 bases. Trimming at V came to 1 base and at J to 2 bases, leaving 13 bases not matched to a gene. This CDR3 is built from 20 residues. The germline gives CDR1 MNHEY, CDR2 SMNVEV (reference sequence). The CDR3 loop reads CASSLFSGTSGSALTDTQYF. The CDR3 DNA reads as TGTGCCAGCAGTTTATTTTCCGGGACTAGCGGGTCGGCTCTCACAGATACGCAGTATTTT.

The chain couples TRBV12-5 to TRBJ2-5; 7 bases fit TRBD1. The junction had 9 bases not matched to a gene; V was cut back by 6 bases and J by 8 bases. The CDR3 totals 13 residues. Germline-derived CDR1 and CDR2 are LGHNT and FRNRAP. The CDR3, as DNA: TGTGCTAGTGGCCTAGGACAGGTCGTAACCCAGTACTTC. Its protein product is CASGLGQVVTQYF.